This T cell receptor beta chain was profiled in a study of cytomegalovirus exposure and HLA in healthy donors. Study findings and constraints: TRBV6-2, TRBV6-3 and some other V segments were excluded as indistinguishable. Researchers counted 164 TCR beta chains as cytomegalovirus-associated.

The ends were cut back, 4 bases at V and 8 bases at J, with 15 bases in the middle. Per germline, CDR1 SGHTA and CDR2 FQGTGA. CDR3 length equals 14 residues. This clone was picked up a small number of times. Its specificity is not known. Vbeta (60) and Jbeta (13) primers were used in the PCR. Authors' processing steps: In a later analysis, of approximately 81 million unique beta chains, some 10 million appeared in at least two donors. This table comes from immunoSEQ multiplex PCR, and its TCRdb copy is limited to in-frame clones, with some not included. From that table come the V and J calls and clone size; the DNA was used to work out D and trimming. The sample holds about 94,000 clones; 50% to 75% are singletons and the top ten take 3% to 4%.

The receptor was isolated from a man aged 30-40 years in good health and CMV-seronegative. The sequenced sample was PBMCs. The chain is built from TRBV7-3 and TRBJ2-1; D is ambiguous. CDR3 DNA sequence: TGTGCCAGCAGCTATACAGTGTCAAGCCATGAGCAGTTCTTC. Translated, it gives CASSYTVSSHEQFF.